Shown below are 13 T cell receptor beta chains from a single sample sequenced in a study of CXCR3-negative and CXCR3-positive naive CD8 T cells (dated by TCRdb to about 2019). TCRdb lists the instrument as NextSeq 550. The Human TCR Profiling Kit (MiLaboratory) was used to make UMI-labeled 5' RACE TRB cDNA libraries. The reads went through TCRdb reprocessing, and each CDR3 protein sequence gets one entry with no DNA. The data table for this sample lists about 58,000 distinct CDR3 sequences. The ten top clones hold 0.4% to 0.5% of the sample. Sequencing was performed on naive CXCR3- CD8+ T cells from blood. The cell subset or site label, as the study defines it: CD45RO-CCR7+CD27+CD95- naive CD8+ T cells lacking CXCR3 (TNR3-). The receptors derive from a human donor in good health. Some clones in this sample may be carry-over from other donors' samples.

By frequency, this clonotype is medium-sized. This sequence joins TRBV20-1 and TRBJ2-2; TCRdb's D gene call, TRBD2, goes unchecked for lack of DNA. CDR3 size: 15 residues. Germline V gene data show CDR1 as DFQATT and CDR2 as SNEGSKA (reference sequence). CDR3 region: CSAPFGGAGPGELFF.

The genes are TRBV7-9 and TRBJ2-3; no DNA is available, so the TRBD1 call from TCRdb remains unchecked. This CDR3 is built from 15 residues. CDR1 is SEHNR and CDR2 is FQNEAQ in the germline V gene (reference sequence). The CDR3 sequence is CASSLAGQGSDTQYF.

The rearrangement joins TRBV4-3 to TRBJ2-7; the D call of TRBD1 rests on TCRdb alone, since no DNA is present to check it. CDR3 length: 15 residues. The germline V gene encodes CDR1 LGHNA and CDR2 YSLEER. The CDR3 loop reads CASSQDEGRGYEQYF.

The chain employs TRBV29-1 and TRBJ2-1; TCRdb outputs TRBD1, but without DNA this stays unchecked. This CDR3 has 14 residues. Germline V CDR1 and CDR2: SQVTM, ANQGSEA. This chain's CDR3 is CSVEWRGPYNEQFF.

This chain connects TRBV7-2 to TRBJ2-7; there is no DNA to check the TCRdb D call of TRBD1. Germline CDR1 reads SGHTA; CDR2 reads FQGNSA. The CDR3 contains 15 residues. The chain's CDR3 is CASSFAQGMSYEQYF.

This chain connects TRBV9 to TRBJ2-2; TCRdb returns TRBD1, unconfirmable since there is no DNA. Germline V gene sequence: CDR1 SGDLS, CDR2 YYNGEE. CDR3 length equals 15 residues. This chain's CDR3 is CASSVAVGDTGELFF.

The CDR3 loop is CASSLDRVDYGYTF. V gene TRBV5-6 combines with J gene TRBJ1-2. This CDR3 comprises 14 residues. Per the germline V gene, CDR1 is SGHDT and CDR2 is YYEEEE. Looking up the rest from reference TRBV5-6 and TRBJ1-2 gives the full variable domain: DAGVTQSPTHLIKTRGQQVTLRCSPKSGHDTVSWYQQALGQGPQFIFQYYEEEERQRGNFPDRFSGHQFPNYSSELNVNALLLGDSALYLCASSLDRVDYGYTFGSGTRLTVV.

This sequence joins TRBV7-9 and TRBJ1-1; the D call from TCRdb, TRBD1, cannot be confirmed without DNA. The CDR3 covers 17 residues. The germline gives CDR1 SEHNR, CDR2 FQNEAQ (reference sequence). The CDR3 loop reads CASSSGDRAVVNTEAFF. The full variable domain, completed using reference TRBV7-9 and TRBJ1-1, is DTGVSQNPRHKITKRGQNVTFRCDPISEHNRLYWYRQTLGQGPEFLTYFQNEAQLEKSRLLSDRFSAERPKGSFSTLEIQRTEQGDSAMYLCASSSGDRAVVNTEAFFGQGTRLTVV.

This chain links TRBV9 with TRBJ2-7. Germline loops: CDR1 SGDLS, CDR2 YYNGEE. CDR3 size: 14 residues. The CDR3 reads CASSVGGDSYEQYF.

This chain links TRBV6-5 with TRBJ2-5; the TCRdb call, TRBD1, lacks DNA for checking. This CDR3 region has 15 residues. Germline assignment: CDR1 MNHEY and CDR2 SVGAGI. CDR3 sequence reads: CASSYSSGAQETQYF.

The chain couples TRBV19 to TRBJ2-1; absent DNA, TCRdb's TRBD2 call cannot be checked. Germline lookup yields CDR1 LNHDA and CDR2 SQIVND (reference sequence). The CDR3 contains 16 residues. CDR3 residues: CASSISLAGGYNEQFF.

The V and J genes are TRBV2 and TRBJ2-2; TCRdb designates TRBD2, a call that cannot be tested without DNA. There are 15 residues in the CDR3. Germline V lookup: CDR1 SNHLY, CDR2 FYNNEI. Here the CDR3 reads CASSPQGGSAGELFF.

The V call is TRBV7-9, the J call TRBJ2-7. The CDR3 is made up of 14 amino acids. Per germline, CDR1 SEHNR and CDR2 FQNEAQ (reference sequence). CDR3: CASSFGALTYEQYF.